Listed below are T cell receptor beta chains from one sample, sequenced in a study of blood T cell repertoires in COVID-19. Sequenced by immunoSEQ multiplex PCR; TCRdb stores in-frame clones only, minus some. The repertoire holds approximately 230,000 clones, with 87% as singletons. Sequenced input: PBMCs or T cells enriched from blood (not recorded which). The source is a woman between 25 and 40 years old with acute COVID-19. Both conserved end residues are part of each CDR3. Each record gives: V gene, J gene, D gene, clone size, CDR3 DNA, CDR3 protein. D genes are given only for firm matches. Expanded clones are given a class, and other clones once, few, many or no size at all.

V: TRBV28; J: TRBJ2-7; D: TRBD1; size: .; DNA: TGTGCCTCAAGGACAGGTGGAACCTACGAGCAGTACTTC; CDR3: CASRTGGTYEQYF
V: TRBV21-1; J: TRBJ1-2; D: .; size: .; DNA: TGTGCCAGCATTAACAACTTTAGGGGGGGCGCGGAGCGACTTTATGGCTACACCTTC; CDR3: CASINNFRGGAERLYGYTF
V: TRBV7-2; J: TRBJ2-5; D: .; size: .; DNA: TGTGCCAGCAGCGGTTACCGGGACCCGACTAGACAAGAGACCCAGTACTTC; CDR3: CASSGYRDPTRQETQYF
V: TRBV25-1; J: TRBJ2-2; D: .; size: once; DNA: TGTGCCAGCAGTGAAGGAGGGTACCCCGGGGAGCTGTTTTTT; CDR3: CASSEGGYPGELFF
V: TRBV2; J: TRBJ1-1; D: .; size: .; DNA: TGTGCCAGCATCTATGAGGGCGCTGAAGCTTTCTTT; CDR3: CASIYEGAEAFF
V: TRBV6-5; J: TRBJ2-7; D: .; size: .; DNA: TGTGCCAGCAGTTACTCCTCGTACTACGAGCAGTACTTC; CDR3: CASSYSSYYEQYF
V: TRBV5-5; J: TRBJ1-1; D: .; size: .; DNA: TGTGCCAGCAGCTTGGGGTGGGGGGGACCCCCGAACACTGAAGCTTTCTTT; CDR3: CASSLGWGGPPNTEAFF
V: TRBV3-1/TRBV3-2; J: TRBJ1-6; D: .; size: .; DNA: TGTGCCAGCAGCCATCGACACCACAATTCACCCCTCCACTTT; CDR3: CASSHRHHNSPLHF
V: TRBV6-5; J: TRBJ2-7; D: TRBD1; size: .; DNA: TGTGCCAGCAGTCGGACAGGGAGCTCCTACGAGCAGTACTTC; CDR3: CASSRTGSSYEQYF
V: TRBV5-4; J: TRBJ1-2; D: .; size: .; DNA: TGTGCCAGCAGCTTGGCAGGGATGGGCTACACCTTC; CDR3: CASSLAGMGYTF
V: TRBV5-5; J: TRBJ2-1; D: TRBD2; size: .; DNA: TGTGCCAGCAGCTTACTAGCGGGGAGGTACAATGAGCAGTTCTTC; CDR3: CASSLLAGRYNEQFF
V: TRBV5-6; J: TRBJ2-1; D: .; size: .; DNA: TGTGCCAGCAGCTTACAGGGTCTTACCGAGCACAATGAGCAGTTCTTC; CDR3: CASSLQGLTEHNEQFF
V: TRBV2; J: TRBJ1-4; D: TRBD1; size: once; DNA: TGTGCCAGCAGTGCTCGGACAGGGGACGAAAAACTGTTTTTT; CDR3: CASSARTGDEKLFF
V: TRBV18; J: TRBJ2-3; D: .; size: once; DNA: TGTGCCAGCTCACCGCTAGCAGGAAACACAGATACGCAGTATTTT; CDR3: CASSPLAGNTDTQYF
V: TRBV20-1; J: TRBJ2-5; D: .; size: .; DNA: TGCAGTGCTTCTCAAGAGACCCAGTACTTC; CDR3: CSASQETQYF
V: TRBV18; J: TRBJ1-2; D: .; size: .; DNA: TGTGCCAGCTCACACGACAGCTTTAACTATGGCTACACCTTC; CDR3: CASSHDSFNYGYTF
V: TRBV2; J: TRBJ2-7; D: .; size: .; DNA: TGTGCCAGCAGCCTAGCCGGTGAGCAGTACTTC; CDR3: CASSLAGEQYF
V: TRBV15; J: TRBJ2-7; D: .; size: .; DNA: TGTGCCACCAGCAGAGATTTACAGGCGGTTAACTACGAGCAGTACTTC; CDR3: CATSRDLQAVNYEQYF
V: TRBV6-5; J: TRBJ1-2; D: .; size: .; DNA: TGTGCCAGCAGTAAGGACAGTAACTATGGCTACACCTTC; CDR3: CASSKDSNYGYTF
V: TRBV7-6; J: TRBJ2-1; D: TRBD2; size: many; DNA: TGTGCCAGCAGCTTATCTAGCGGGGGCTACAATGAGCAGTTCTTC; CDR3: CASSLSSGGYNEQFF
V: TRBV28; J: TRBJ2-2; D: .; size: .; DNA: TGTGCCAGCAGTTCAATAGAGGGTCCGGGCACCGGGGAGCTGTTTTTT; CDR3: CASSSIEGPGTGELFF
V: TRBV7-9; J: TRBJ2-7; D: TRBD1; size: .; DNA: TGTGCCAGCAGCCCCCGGACAGGGTCCGACGAGCAGTACTTC; CDR3: CASSPRTGSDEQYF
V: TRBV6-5; J: TRBJ1-1; D: .; size: .; DNA: TGTGCCAGCAGCTCACGGGGAGGCACTGAAGCTTTCTTT; CDR3: CASSSRGGTEAFF
V: TRBV4-1; J: TRBJ2-5; D: TRBD2; size: .; DNA: TGCGCCAGCAGCCAAGTAGCTAGCGGGGGAAACCAAGAGACCCAGTACTTC; CDR3: CASSQVASGGNQETQYF
V: TRBV28; J: TRBJ2-5; D: TRBD1; size: .; DNA: TGTGCCAGCAGGTCACAGGGGATGGAGACCCAGTACTTC; CDR3: CASRSQGMETQYF
V: TRBV3-1/TRBV3-2; J: TRBJ1-5; D: TRBD1; size: .; DNA: TGTGCCAGCAGCCAAGGACAGGGGGCCGGTCAGCCCCAGCATTTT; CDR3: CASSQGQGAGQPQHF
V: TRBV27; J: TRBJ2-3; D: TRBD2; size: .; DNA: TGTGCCAGCAGAACGCGGGGGGGACACTTCGATACGCAGTATTTT; CDR3: CASRTRGGHFDTQYF
V: TRBV18; J: TRBJ2-1; D: TRBD2; size: .; DNA: TGTGCCAGCTCACCAGCCCAGCGGGGGGGTCGGGAGCAGTTCTTC; CDR3: CASSPAQRGGREQFF
V: TRBV28; J: TRBJ2-1; D: .; size: .; DNA: TGTGCCAGCAGTACCAAACCATGGGGCGGGGCCAATGAGCAGTTCTTC; CDR3: CASSTKPWGGANEQFF
V: TRBV4-3; J: TRBJ1-3; D: TRBD1; size: .; DNA: TGCGCCAGCAGCCAAGCCGTCCCGGGACAGGGCCGGTTTGACACCATATATTTT; CDR3: CASSQAVPGQGRFDTIYF
V: TRBV11-3; J: TRBJ2-1; D: TRBD2; size: .; DNA: TGTGCCAGCAGTGGAGGGGTAGCGGGAGACAATGAGCAGTTCTTC; CDR3: CASSGGVAGDNEQFF
V: TRBV5-4; J: TRBJ1-6; D: .; size: .; DNA: TGTGCCAGCAGCAGGACCACACGGACAGATAATAATTCACCCCTCCACTTT; CDR3: CASSRTTRTDNNSPLHF
V: TRBV7-2; J: TRBJ2-7; D: TRBD1; size: .; DNA: TGTGCCAGCAGCCCAAGGACAGGGGCGAGCTACGAGCAGTACTTC; CDR3: CASSPRTGASYEQYF
V: TRBV25-1; J: TRBJ1-1; D: TRBD1; size: .; DNA: TGTGCCAGCAGTGCCCTGGACAGGGCGAACACTGAAGCTTTCTTT; CDR3: CASSALDRANTEAFF
V: TRBV2; J: TRBJ1-3; D: .; size: .; DNA: TGTGCCAGCAGTGCCGCGGGGAACGGAAACACCATATATTTT; CDR3: CASSAAGNGNTIYF
V: TRBV28; J: TRBJ1-4; D: TRBD1; size: few; DNA: TGTGCCAGCAGTCCGACAGGGGGGCGGGATGAAAAACTGTTTTTT; CDR3: CASSPTGGRDEKLFF
V: TRBV2; J: TRBJ2-7; D: TRBD2; size: .; DNA: TGTGCCAGCAGTGACGGACTAGCGGGGGGCTTTTCGCCTTACGAGCAGTACTTC; CDR3: CASSDGLAGGFSPYEQYF
V: TRBV3-1/TRBV3-2; J: TRBJ1-3; D: .; size: few; DNA: TGTGCCAGCAGCCCCCCAGGACTAGGAGGAAACACCATATATTTT; CDR3: CASSPPGLGGNTIYF
V: TRBV27; J: TRBJ2-7; D: .; size: .; DNA: TGTGCCAGCAGTTTATTAACCTACGAGCAGTACTTC; CDR3: CASSLLTYEQYF
V: TRBV9; J: TRBJ2-1; D: .; size: few; DNA: TGTGCCAGCAGCGTAGAGGGAGCCCCGAAGTGGAATGAGCAGTTCTTC; CDR3: CASSVEGAPKWNEQFF
V: TRBV5-1; J: TRBJ1-1; D: .; size: .; DNA: TGCGCCAGCGGTTCGGGGAACACTGAAGCTTTCTTT; CDR3: CASGSGNTEAFF
V: TRBV23-1; J: TRBJ1-5; D: .; size: .; DNA: TGCGCCAGCAGTCAATTGCGGGACCGGTTCTGGCCCCAGCATTTT; CDR3: CASSQLRDRFWPQHF